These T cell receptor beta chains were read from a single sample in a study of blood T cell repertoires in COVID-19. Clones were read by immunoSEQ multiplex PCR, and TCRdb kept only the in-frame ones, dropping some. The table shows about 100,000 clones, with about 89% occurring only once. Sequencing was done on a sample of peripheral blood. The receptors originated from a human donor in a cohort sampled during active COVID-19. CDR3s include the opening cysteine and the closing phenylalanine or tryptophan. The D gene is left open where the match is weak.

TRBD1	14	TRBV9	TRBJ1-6	CASSVGTGNSPLHF	TGTGCCAGCAGCGTAGGGACAGGGAATTCACCCCTCCACTTT
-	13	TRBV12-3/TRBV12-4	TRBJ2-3	CASLGRSTDTQYF	TGTGCCAGTTTGGGCCGATCAACAGATACGCAGTATTTT
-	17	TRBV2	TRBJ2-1	CASSAFGGQSSYNEQFF	TGTGCCAGCAGTGCTTTTGGCGGCCAAAGCTCCTACAATGAGCAGTTCTTC
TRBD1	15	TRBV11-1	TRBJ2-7	CASSLEGQGADEQYF	TGTGCCAGCAGCTTGGAGGGACAGGGGGCGGACGAGCAGTACTTC
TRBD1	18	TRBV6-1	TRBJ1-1	CASSEAGDRGQVDTEAFF	TGTGCCAGCAGTGAAGCTGGGGACAGGGGGCAAGTTGACACTGAAGCTTTCTTT
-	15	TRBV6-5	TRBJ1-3	CASSHRSGAGNTIYF	TGTGCCAGCAGCCACCGAAGCGGAGCCGGAAACACCATATATTTT
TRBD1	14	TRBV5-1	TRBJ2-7	CASSLAGQGVEQYF	TGCGCCAGCAGCTTGGCCGGACAGGGGGTAGAGCAGTACTTC
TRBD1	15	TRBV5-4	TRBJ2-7	CASSPRTGSSYEQYF	TGTGCCAGCAGCCCACGGACAGGTAGCTCCTACGAGCAGTACTTC
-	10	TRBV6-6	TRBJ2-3	CASRRDTQYF	TGTGCCAGCAGGCGGGATACGCAGTATTTT
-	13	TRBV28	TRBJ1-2	CASSLGGSYGYTF	TGTGCCAGCAGTTTGGGGGGTTCCTATGGCTACACCTTC
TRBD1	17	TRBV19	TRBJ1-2	CASSNEFVTGLDYGYTF	TGTGCCAGTAGTAACGAATTCGTGACAGGGTTGGACTATGGCTACACCTTC
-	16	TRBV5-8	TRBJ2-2	CASSSRPGPSTGELFF	TGTGCCAGCAGCTCCCGGCCAGGGCCCAGCACCGGGGAGCTGTTTTTT
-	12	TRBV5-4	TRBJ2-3	CASSLDQRAQYF	TGTGCCAGCAGCTTGGACCAGAGGGCGCAGTATTTT